This TCR beta chain was identified in a study of patients and donors after allogeneic stem cell transplantation. This clonotype showed up many times. TCRdb recomputed calls from the RT-PCR reads with MiXCR, one row per CDR3 protein. Of over 150,000 distinct CDR3 sequences listed, approximately 28% are singletons. The germline gives CDR1 DFQATT, CDR2 SNEGSKA (reference sequence). This CDR3 is built from 11 residues. V gave up 5 bases and J gave up 4 bases, with 8 bases separating them. This chain uses TRBV20-1 with TRBJ1-1, with D unresolved. The sequence was obtained from a human donor who was either an allogeneic HSCT recipient or a stem cell or donor lymphocyte infusion donor (not recorded which). It is not recorded whose cells these are; they may come from a transplant donor. The sequencing sample was made of blood, either unsorted or a sorted T cell fraction (not recorded which). The CDR3 here is CSAQRVTEAFF. The CDR3 DNA reads TGCAGTGCTCAGAGAGTCACTGAAGCTTTCTTT.